This T cell receptor beta chain was sequenced during a study of CD4 T cells in relation to SARS-CoV-2 and coronaviruses. Looking at the study overall: PBMCs were cultured with antigen for roughly 11 days before TCR beta sequencing. The negative reference was HIV-1 Nef peptide pool or peptide-free culture.

As regards this clone: Its antigen is not identified.

Method: immunoSEQ multiplex PCR; TCRdb's copy keeps in-frame clones and lacks some. The repertoire holds about 16,000 clones, with more than 75% as singletons. Before the COVID-19 pandemic, during about 2010-2018, CD4+ T cells were taken from unexposed donors. Isolation of CD4+ T cells took place after around 11 days in culture. About 1.9 million PBMCs per well were cultured with 7.5 to 10 IU/ml IL-2. Study results and caveats: Monoreactive clones expanded significantly more to SARS-CoV-2 than crossreactive clones did.

CDR1 and CDR2 (germline): ENHRY, SYGVKD. After removal of 3 bases from V and 2 bases from J, the junction contained 5 bases not matched to a gene. The CDR3 totals 15 residues. The V gene is TRBV10-3, the J gene TRBJ2-7; 9 bases map to TRBD2. The sequenced material came from CD4+ T cells from PBMCs, cultured in vitro. The receptor was derived from a human donor in good health. The CDR3 here is CAISDGLAGTYEQYF. For the CDR3, the DNA is TGTGCCATCAGTGATGGGCTAGCGGGAACCTACGAGCAGTACTTC.